This TCR beta chain was captured by sequencing in a study of blood T cell repertoires in COVID-19 (dated by TCRdb to 2020 to 2022). Describing the broader study: The collaborator samples originated in the United States, Italy and Spain and spanned the acute and convalescent phases of COVID-19. The material from the prospective study consisted of cDNA or gDNA derived from T cells, B-cell-depleted T cells, or PBMCs. Subjects who had been exposed to COVID-19, were actively infected with it, or had recovered from it provided the deeply sampled blood TCRbeta repertoires that made up the dataset. The repertoires were made available in a free public database intended to serve as a resource for research on the immune response to SARS-CoV-2. The samples were drawn from two sources: the first 160 participants of the ongoing ImmuneRACE study, and 1,254 subjects contributed by 6 global collaborators. The sample metadata nearly always contained a de-identified subject ID, COVID-19 status, age in years and sex. Where HLA class I and class II types were available, the types were taken from metadata supplied by the sample provider, not from assay-based typing. Summary of the overall study and its limitations: Clinical and demographic metadata were provided uncurated, with the amount varying by source and participant.

TCRbeta CDR3 regions were amplified from genomic DNA by means of the immunoSEQ Assay, a bias-controlled multiplex PCR. In the original analysis: The number of nucleated cells in each sample was estimated from the amplification of reference gene primers within the assay. Sequence reads were collapsed and filtered to measure the absolute abundance of every unique TCRbeta CDR3 rearrangement. For each sample, productive Simpson clonality was calculated by taking the square root of Simpson's diversity index across productive rearrangements. The source is immuneACCESS, and TCRdb retained only in-frame sequences with V and J called. Part of the clones is not carried over; for the studies checked, unresolved V genes explain less than half of this, and the remainder is unexplained. Clonal size and the V and J genes are those of that table, whereas D and trimming came from the DNA. The sample contains over 150,000 clones, approximately 84% of them found a single time. The ten largest clones capture roughly 3.2% of the sample.

The CDR1 and CDR2 encoded by the germline V gene are SNHLY and FYNNEI. V is cut by 3 bases and J by 4 bases, and the space between the germline ends is 6 bases. From its cysteine to its phenylalanine, the CDR3 spans 12 amino acids. Solely the CDR3 DNA is kept, with 36 bases framed from the first base. Enrolling through a virtual design, the prospective study's participants ranged in age from roughly 18 to 89 years and lived across roughly 23 United States geographic areas. To assign participants to cohorts, the prospective study relied on clinical history that participants themselves reported in a screening survey and a study questionnaire. Recovered participants in ImmuneRACE Cohort 3 were defined as having two consecutive negative NP/OP PCR tests, clearance from a healthcare professional, or resolution of symptoms. In the prospective study, mobile phlebotomists collected whole blood, serum and a nasopharyngeal or oropharyngeal swab from each participant. Prospective study participants could optionally give additional blood draws and questionnaires over an approximately two-month period. Before DNA extraction, blood samples from the prospective study were shipped at room temperature or frozen.

On this clone: The antigen it recognizes is unknown. No base-level quality is on record; no much larger clone is a single base apart.

The source is a woman aged 25 to 39 who had recovered from COVID-19. The receptor chain draws on TRBV2 and TRBJ1-2; no confident D gene assignment can be made. The sample taken for sequencing was PBMCs or T cells enriched from blood (not recorded which). The CDR3 amino acid sequence is: CASSDGIYGYTF. The DNA is TGTGCCAGCAGTGACGGGATCTATGGCTACACCTTC.